The rows below give T cell receptor beta chains drawn from one sample of a study of blood T cells in healthy people across ages. Each CDR3 protein gets one entry after TCRdb re-called the 5' RACE reads with MiXCR. The table lists roughly 1.4 million distinct CDR3 sequences, 45% to 70% of them singletons. The sample comprised blood. Receptors were obtained from a man aged 18 to 30 in good health. Both conserved end residues are part of each CDR3. D genes are given only for firm matches. Only some rows state a clone size, as once, few, many or a class for expanded clones.

clone_size,j_call,d_call,v_call,cdr3_aa,cdr3_nt
.,TRBJ1-1,.,TRBV6-6,CASLTGNTEAFF,TGTGCCAGCCTCACAGGGAACACTGAAGCTTTCTTT
few,TRBJ2-7,.,TRBV6-2/TRBV6-3,CASSTAHEQYF,TGTGCCAGCAGTACGGCCCACGAGCAGTACTTC
.,TRBJ2-3,.,TRBV12-3/TRBV12-4,CASTDPHTDTQYF,TGTGCCAGCACCGACCCCCACACAGATACGCAGTATTTT
few,TRBJ2-5,.,TRBV24-1,CATSDPGETQYF,TGTGCCACCAGTGATCCCGGGGAGACCCAGTACTTC
.,TRBJ2-1,TRBD2,TRBV7-2,CASRASGPKDNEQFF,TGTGCCAGCAGGGCTAGCGGTCCTAAGGACAATGAGCAGTTCTTC
.,TRBJ2-2,.,TRBV7-9,CASSSTTTFTGELFF,TGTGCCAGCAGCTCGACTACGACATTCACCGGGGAGCTGTTTTTT
.,TRBJ2-1,.,TRBV11-2,CASHPGGFNEQFF,TGTGCCAGCCACCCTGGAGGTTTCAATGAGCAGTTCTTC
once,TRBJ1-2,TRBD1,TRBV5-1,CASNHDRVTYGYTF,TGCGCCAGCAACCATGACAGGGTGACCTATGGCTACACCTTC
.,TRBJ1-2,.,TRBV20-1,CSAPQGTAPVEGYGYTF,TGCAGTGCTCCCCAGGGGACGGCCCCGGTCGAGGGATATGGCTACACCTTC
.,TRBJ1-1,.,TRBV15,CATRAWSSAEAFF,TGTGCCACCAGGGCATGGAGTTCGGCTGAAGCTTTCTTT
.,TRBJ2-5,TRBD2,TRBV5-1,CASSPPTSGSGKETQYF,TGCGCCAGCAGCCCCCCAACTAGCGGGAGTGGGAAAGAGACCCAGTACTTC
.,TRBJ2-1,TRBD2,TRBV7-9,CASSLGGRAYEQFF,TGTGCCAGCAGCTTGGGCGGGAGGGCCTATGAGCAGTTCTTC
.,TRBJ2-7,TRBD2,TRBV7-9,CASSLAGGRATYEQYF,TGTGCCAGCAGCTTAGCGGGGGGGAGGGCAACCTACGAGCAGTACTTC
.,TRBJ1-6,TRBD1,TRBV20-1,CSAPTGGDSPLHF,TGCAGTGCCCCGACAGGGGGCGATTCACCCCTCCACTTT
few,TRBJ2-7,.,TRBV9,CASSVAPGDYEQYF,TGTGCCAGCAGCGTAGCCCCAGGGGACTACGAGCAGTACTTC
few,TRBJ2-1,TRBD2,TRBV20-1,CSATGLADFNEQFF,TGCAGTGCTACGGGACTAGCGGATTTCAATGAGCAGTTCTTC
.,TRBJ1-6,TRBD1,TRBV3-1,CASSPGVTGMRSPLHF,TGTGCCAGCAGCCCGGGGGTGACAGGGATGAGGTCACCCCTCCACTTT
.,TRBJ2-5,.,TRBV7-9,CASSLGHSQTQYF,TGTGCCAGCAGCTTAGGCCACTCCCAGACCCAGTACTTC
.,TRBJ2-1,TRBD1,TRBV12-5,CASGPGTGPGDEQFF,TGTGCTAGTGGTCCCGGGACAGGTCCAGGGGATGAGCAGTTCTTC
few,TRBJ2-3,.,TRBV20-1,CSARVQSTDTQYF,TGCAGTGCTAGAGTCCAGAGTACAGATACGCAGTATTTT
few,TRBJ2-7,TRBD2,TRBV4-1,CASSQDLSRGAIYEQYF,TGCGCCAGCAGCCAAGATCTGTCGCGGGGGGCCATCTACGAGCAGTACTTC
.,TRBJ2-5,.,TRBV4-2,CASSGDTDGMQETQYF,TGTGCCAGCAGCGGCGATACGGATGGGATGCAAGAGACCCAGTACTTC
few,TRBJ2-7,.,TRBV5-1,CASSHVQGLDEQYF,TGCGCCAGCAGCCACGTTCAGGGGCTTGACGAGCAGTACTTC
.,TRBJ2-3,.,TRBV13,CASSLGGGASTDTQYF,TGTGCCAGCAGCTTAGGCGGCGGAGCAAGCACAGATACGCAGTATTTT
few,TRBJ1-6,.,TRBV3-1,CASSQMDASPLHF,TGTGCCAGCAGCCAAATGGACGCTTCACCCCTCCACTTT
.,TRBJ2-1,.,TRBV6-2/TRBV6-3,CASTDFFQAFYNEQFF,TGTGCCAGCACAGATTTCTTCCAGGCCTTTTACAATGAGCAGTTCTTC
few,TRBJ2-5,.,TRBV7-2,CASSFGGTREQYF,TGTGCCAGCAGCTTCGGGGGAACTCGGGAGCAGTACTTC
few,TRBJ1-2,.,TRBV4-3,CASSQEGGPSNGYTF,TGCGCCAGCAGCCAAGAGGGGGGACCCTCCAATGGCTACACCTTC
.,TRBJ2-1,TRBD2,TRBV10-3,CAISDRGGRDYNEQFF,TGTGCCATCAGTGATCGAGGCGGGAGGGATTACAATGAGCAGTTCTTC
.,TRBJ2-3,.,TRBV6-2/TRBV6-3,CASSYKFRGSSDTQYF,TGTGCCAGCAGTTACAAGTTCCGGGGGTCCTCAGATACGCAGTATTTT
.,TRBJ1-4,.,TRBV27,CASRPDRFGKLFF,TGTGCCAGCAGACCAGACAGGTTTGGAAAACTGTTTTTT
.,TRBJ2-1,TRBD1,TRBV6-5,CASSSPGTGGYNEQFF,TGTGCCAGCAGTTCGCCCGGGACAGGGGGGTACAATGAGCAGTTCTTC
few,TRBJ1-1,.,TRBV5-6,CASSLVGPEAFF,TGTGCCAGCAGCTTGGTAGGGCCTGAAGCTTTCTTT
.,TRBJ2-5,.,TRBV18,CASSPGLAWEQYF,TGTGCCAGCTCACCTGGGTTAGCCTGGGAGCAGTACTTC